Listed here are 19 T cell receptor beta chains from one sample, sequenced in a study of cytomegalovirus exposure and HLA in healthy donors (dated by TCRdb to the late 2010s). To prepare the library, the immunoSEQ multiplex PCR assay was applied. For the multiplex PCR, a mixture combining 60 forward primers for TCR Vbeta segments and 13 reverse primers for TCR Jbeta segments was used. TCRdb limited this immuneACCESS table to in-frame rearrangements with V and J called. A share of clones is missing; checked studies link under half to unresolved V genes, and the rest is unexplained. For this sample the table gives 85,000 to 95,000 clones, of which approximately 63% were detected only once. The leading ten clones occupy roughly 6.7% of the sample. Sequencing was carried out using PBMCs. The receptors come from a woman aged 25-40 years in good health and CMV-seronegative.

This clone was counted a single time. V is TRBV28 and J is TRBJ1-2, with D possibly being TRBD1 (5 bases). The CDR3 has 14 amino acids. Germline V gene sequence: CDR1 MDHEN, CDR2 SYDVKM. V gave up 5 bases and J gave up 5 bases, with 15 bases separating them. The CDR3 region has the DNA TGTGCCAGCAGTGGCGGGACGTACCTATATGGCTACACCTTC. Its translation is CASSGGTYLYGYTF.

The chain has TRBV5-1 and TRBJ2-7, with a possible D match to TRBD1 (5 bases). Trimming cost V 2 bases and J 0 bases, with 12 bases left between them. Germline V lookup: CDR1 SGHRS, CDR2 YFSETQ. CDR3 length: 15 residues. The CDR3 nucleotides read TGCGCCAGCAGCTTCCGTGGGGCGAGCTCCTACGAGCAGTACTTC. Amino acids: CASSFRGASSYEQYF.

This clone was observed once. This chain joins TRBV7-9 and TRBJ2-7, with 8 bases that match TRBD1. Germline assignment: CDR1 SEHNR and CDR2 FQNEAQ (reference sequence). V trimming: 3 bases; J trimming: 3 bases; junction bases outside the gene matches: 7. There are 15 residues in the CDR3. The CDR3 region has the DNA TGTGCCAGCAGCTTTTCGACAGGGGTGGGCTACGAGCAGTACTTC. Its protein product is CASSFSTGVGYEQYF.

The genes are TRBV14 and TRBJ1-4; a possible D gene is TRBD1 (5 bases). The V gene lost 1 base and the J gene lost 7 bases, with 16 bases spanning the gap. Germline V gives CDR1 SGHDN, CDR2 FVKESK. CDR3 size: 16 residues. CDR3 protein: CASSQGLGRVGEKLFF. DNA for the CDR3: TGTGCCAGCAGCCAAGGCCTGGGCAGGGTCGGTGAAAAACTGTTTTTT. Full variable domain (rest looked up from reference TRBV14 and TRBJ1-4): EAGVTQFPSHSVIEKGQTVTLRCDPISGHDNLYWYRRVMGKEIKFLLHFVKESKQDESGMPNNRFLAERTGGTYSTLKVQPAELEDSGVYFCASSQGLGRVGEKLFFGSGTQLSVL.

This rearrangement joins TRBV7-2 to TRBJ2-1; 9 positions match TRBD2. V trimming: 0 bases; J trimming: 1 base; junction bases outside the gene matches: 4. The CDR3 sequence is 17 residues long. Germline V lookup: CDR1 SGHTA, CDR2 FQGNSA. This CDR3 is CASSLAISGGSYNEQFF. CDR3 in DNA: TGTGCCAGCAGCTTAGCCATTAGCGGGGGATCCTACAATGAGCAGTTCTTC. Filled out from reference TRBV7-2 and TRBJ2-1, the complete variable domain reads GAGVSQSPSNKVTEKGKDVELRCDPISGHTALYWYRQSLGQGLEFLIYFQGNSAPDKSGLPSDRFSAERTGGSVSTLTIQRTQQEDSAVYLCASSLAISGGSYNEQFFGPGTRLTVL.

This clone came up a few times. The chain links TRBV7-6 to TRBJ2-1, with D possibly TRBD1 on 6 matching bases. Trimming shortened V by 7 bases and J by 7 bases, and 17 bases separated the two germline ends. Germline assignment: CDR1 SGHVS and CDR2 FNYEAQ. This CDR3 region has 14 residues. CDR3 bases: TGTGCCAGCACCGCCCGGTGGGGGCGGAATGAGCAGTTCTTC. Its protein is CASTARWGRNEQFF.

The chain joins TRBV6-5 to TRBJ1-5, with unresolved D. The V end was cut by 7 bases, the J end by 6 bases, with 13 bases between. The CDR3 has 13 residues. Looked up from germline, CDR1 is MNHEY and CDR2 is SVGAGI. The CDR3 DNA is TGTGCCAGCATGTCTCCCCGGGGTCAGCCCCAGCATTTT. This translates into CASMSPRGQPQHF.

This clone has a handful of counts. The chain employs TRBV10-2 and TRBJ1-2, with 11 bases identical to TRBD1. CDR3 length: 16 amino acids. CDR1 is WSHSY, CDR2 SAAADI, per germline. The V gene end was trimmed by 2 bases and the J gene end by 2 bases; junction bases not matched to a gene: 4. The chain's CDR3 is CASSETWTGGNYGYTF. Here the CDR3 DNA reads TGCGCCAGCAGTGAGACTTGGACAGGGGGCAACTATGGCTACACCTTC.

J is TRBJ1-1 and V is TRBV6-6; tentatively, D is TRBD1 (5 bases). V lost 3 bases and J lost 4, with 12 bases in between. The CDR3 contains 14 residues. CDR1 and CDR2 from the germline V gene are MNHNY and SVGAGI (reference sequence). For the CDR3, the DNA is TGTGCCAGCAGTTATGGGGGGGGTGTCACTGAAGCTTTCTTT. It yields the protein CASSYGGGVTEAFF.

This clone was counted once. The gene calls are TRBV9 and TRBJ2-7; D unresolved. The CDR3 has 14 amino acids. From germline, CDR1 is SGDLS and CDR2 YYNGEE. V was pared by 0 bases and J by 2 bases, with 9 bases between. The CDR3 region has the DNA TGTGCCAGCAGCGTAGGGGCATACCCCTACGAGCAGTACTTC. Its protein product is CASSVGAYPYEQYF.

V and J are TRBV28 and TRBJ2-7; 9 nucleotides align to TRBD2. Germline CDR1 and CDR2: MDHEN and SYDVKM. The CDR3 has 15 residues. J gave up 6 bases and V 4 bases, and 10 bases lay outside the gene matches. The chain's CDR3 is CASSSPGTSSIEQYF. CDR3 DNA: TGTGCCAGCAGTTCCCCCGGGACTAGCTCTATCGAGCAGTACTTC.

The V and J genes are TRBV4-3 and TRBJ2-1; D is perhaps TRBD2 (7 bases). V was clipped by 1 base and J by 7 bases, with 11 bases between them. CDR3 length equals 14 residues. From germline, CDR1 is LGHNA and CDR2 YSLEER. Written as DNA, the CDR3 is TGCGCCAGCAGCCAAGTGGGGGGGGCGAATGAGCAGTTCTTC. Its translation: CASSQVGGANEQFF.

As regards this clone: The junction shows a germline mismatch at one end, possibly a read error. The CDR3 region has the DNA TGTGCCAGCTCACCGGACACTTCCAGCAGAGATACGCAGTATTTT. This gives the protein CASSPDTSSRDTQYF. The chain combines TRBV18 with TRBJ2-3; perhaps TRBD1 as D (5 bases). Per germline, CDR1 KGHSH and CDR2 LQKENI. The CDR3 runs 15 residues.

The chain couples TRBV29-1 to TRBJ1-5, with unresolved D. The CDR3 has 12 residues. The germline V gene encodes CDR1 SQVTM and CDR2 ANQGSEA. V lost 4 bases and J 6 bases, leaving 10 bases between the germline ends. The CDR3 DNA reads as TGCAGCGTTGGGGCCCTGGGTCAGCCCCAGCATTTT. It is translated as CSVGALGQPQHF.

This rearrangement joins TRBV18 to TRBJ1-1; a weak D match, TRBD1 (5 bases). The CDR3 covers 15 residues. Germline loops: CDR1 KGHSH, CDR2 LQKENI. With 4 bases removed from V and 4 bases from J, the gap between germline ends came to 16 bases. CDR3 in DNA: TGTGCCAGCTCACTTTCCGGGACTATAGGCACTGAAGCTTTCTTT. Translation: CASSLSGTIGTEAFF.

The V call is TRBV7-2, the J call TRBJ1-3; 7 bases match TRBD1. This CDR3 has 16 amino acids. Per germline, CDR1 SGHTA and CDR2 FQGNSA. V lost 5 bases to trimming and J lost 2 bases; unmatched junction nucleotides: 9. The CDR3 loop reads CASSGTTGLAGNTIYF. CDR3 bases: TGTGCCAGCAGCGGAACGACAGGGTTAGCTGGAAACACCATATATTTT.

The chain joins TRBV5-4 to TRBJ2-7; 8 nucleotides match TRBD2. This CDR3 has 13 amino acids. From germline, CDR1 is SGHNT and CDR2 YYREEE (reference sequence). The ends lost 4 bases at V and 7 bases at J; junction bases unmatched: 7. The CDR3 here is CASSLSGIGEQYF. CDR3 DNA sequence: TGTGCCAGCAGCCTTAGCGGGATTGGGGAGCAGTACTTC. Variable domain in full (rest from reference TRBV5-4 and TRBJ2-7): ETGVTQSPTHLIKTRGQQVTLRCSSQSGHNTVSWYQQALGQGPQFIFQYYREEENGRGNFPPRFSGLQFPNYSSELNVNALELDDSALYLCASSLSGIGEQYFGPGTRLTVT.

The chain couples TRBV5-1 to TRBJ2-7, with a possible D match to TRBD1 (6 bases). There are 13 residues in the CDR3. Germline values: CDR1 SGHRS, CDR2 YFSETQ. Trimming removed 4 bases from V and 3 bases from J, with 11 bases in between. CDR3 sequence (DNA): TGCGCCAGCAGCCTTGGACAGTACTACGAGCAGTACTTC. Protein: CASSLGQYYEQYF.

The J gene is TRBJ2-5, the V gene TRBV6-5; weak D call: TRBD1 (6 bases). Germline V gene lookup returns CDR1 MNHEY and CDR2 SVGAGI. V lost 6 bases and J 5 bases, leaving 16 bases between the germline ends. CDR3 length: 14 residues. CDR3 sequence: CASSRTGRWETQYF. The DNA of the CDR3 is TGTGCCAGCAGCCGCACAGGGCGGTGGGAGACCCAGTACTTC.